The 2 T cell receptor beta chains in this list originate from one sample, sequenced in a study of glioma-infiltrating T cells after dendritic cell vaccination. Method: immunoSEQ multiplex PCR; TCRdb's copy keeps in-frame clones and lacks some. The data show around 72,000 clones, approximately 80% seen once. Sequencing was performed on blood, taken before dendritic cell vaccination. These receptors were taken from a human donor with glioblastoma.

The chain uses TRBV7-9 and TRBJ1-5; D is unresolved. CDR3 length: 15 residues. Germline V gene data show CDR1 as SEHNR and CDR2 as FQNEAQ (reference sequence). The V end was cut by 4 bases, the J end by 3 bases, with 13 bases between. This chain's CDR3 is CASSSSGIYNQPQHF. In DNA, the CDR3 is TGTGCCAGCAGCTCGTCCGGGATTTACAATCAGCCCCAGCATTTT.

The rearrangement links TRBV4-2 to TRBJ2-4; weak D call: TRBD2 (5 bases). CDR3 length: 13 amino acids. Germline values: CDR1 LGHNA, CDR2 YNFKEQ. Between the trimmed V and J ends, which lost 11 bases and 6 bases, there was a span of 17 bases. The CDR3 region has the DNA TGTGCCTCCCGACACTCCGAGGGAAACATTCAGTACTTC. Its translation: CASRHSEGNIQYF.